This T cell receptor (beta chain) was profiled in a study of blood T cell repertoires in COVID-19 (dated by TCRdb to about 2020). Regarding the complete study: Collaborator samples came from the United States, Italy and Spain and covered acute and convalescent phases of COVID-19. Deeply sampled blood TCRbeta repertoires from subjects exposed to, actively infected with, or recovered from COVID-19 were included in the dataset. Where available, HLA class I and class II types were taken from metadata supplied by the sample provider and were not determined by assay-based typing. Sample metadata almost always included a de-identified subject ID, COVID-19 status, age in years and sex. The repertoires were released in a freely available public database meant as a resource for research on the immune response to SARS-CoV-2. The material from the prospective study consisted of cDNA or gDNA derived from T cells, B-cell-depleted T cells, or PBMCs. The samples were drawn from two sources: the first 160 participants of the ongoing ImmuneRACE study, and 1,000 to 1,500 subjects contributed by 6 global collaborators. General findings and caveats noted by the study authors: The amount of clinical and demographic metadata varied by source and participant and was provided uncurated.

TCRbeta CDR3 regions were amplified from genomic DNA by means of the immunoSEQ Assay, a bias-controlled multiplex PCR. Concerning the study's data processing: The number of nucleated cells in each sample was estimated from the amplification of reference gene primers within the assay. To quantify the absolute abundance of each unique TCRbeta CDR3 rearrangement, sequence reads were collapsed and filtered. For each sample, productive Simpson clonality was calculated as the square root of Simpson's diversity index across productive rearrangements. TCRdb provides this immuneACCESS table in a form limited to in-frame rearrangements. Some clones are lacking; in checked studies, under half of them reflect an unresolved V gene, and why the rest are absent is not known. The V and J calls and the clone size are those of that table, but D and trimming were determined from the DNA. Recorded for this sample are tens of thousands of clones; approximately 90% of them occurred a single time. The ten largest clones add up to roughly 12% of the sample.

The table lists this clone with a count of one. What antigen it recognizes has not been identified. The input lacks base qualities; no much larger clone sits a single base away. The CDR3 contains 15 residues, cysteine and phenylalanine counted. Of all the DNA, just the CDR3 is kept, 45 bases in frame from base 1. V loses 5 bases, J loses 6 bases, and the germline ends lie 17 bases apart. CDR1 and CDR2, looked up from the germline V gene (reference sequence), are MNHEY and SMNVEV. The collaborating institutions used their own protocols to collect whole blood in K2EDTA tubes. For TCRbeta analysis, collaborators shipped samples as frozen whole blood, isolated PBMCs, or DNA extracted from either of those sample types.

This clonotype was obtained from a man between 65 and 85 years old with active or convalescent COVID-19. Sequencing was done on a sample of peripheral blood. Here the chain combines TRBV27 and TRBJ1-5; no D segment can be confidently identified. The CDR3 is CASSPGLSPTQPQHF. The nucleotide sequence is TGTGCCAGCAGTCCCGGACTCTCTCCCACTCAGCCCCAGCATTTT.